These T cell receptor beta chains were read from a single sample in a study of blood T cell repertoires in COVID-19. TCRdb's copy holds only in-frame clones and misses some; the assay was immunoSEQ multiplex PCR. The sample contains about 140,000 clones, 82% of which appear only once. Source material: peripheral blood. Receptors were obtained from a woman older than 75 with acute or convalescent COVID-19. CDR3s include the opening cysteine and the closing phenylalanine or tryptophan. Each record gives: J gene, CDR3 length, D gene, clone size, V gene, CDR3 protein, CDR3 DNA. A D gene is named only where the DNA matches it firmly. Clone size is given for some rows only: seen once, a few or many times, or a class if the clone is expanded.

j_gene: TRBJ2-1
len: 16
d_gene: TRBD2
abundance: -
v_gene: TRBV27
CDR3aa: CASSFRSGTPYNEQFF
CDR3nt: TGTGCCAGCAGTTTTAGGAGCGGGACGCCGTACAATGAGCAGTTCTTC

j_gene: TRBJ1-2
len: 20
d_gene: -
abundance: -
v_gene: TRBV4-1
CDR3aa: CASSQVTVRMVAGLKHGYTF
CDR3nt: TGCGCCAGCAGCCAAGTCACAGTTCGTATGGTGGCAGGGTTAAAACATGGCTACACCTTC

j_gene: TRBJ1-5
len: 13
d_gene: TRBD1
abundance: -
v_gene: TRBV28
CDR3aa: CASSWTGWQPQHF
CDR3nt: TGTGCCAGCAGTTGGACAGGGTGGCAGCCCCAGCATTTT

j_gene: TRBJ1-2
len: 13
d_gene: -
abundance: once
v_gene: TRBV28
CDR3aa: CASSLPGRYGYTF
CDR3nt: TGTGCCAGCAGTTTGCCGGGTCGCTATGGCTACACCTTC

j_gene: TRBJ2-2
len: 16
d_gene: TRBD1
abundance: -
v_gene: TRBV5-6
CDR3aa: CASSKSLGTATGELFF
CDR3nt: TGTGCCAGCAGCAAAAGCCTCGGGACAGCCACCGGGGAGCTGTTTTTT

j_gene: TRBJ2-7
len: 15
d_gene: TRBD2
abundance: few
v_gene: TRBV9
CDR3aa: CASSVASGSYYEQYF
CDR3nt: TGTGCCAGCAGCGTAGCGAGCGGGAGTTACTACGAGCAGTACTTC

j_gene: TRBJ1-3
len: 16
d_gene: TRBD1
abundance: -
v_gene: TRBV28
CDR3aa: CASNRQGGYSGNTIYF
CDR3nt: TGTGCCAGCAATCGACAGGGGGGGTACTCTGGAAACACCATATATTTT

j_gene: TRBJ2-1
len: 13
d_gene: TRBD2
abundance: -
v_gene: TRBV7-3
CDR3aa: CASSSNSGGEQFF
CDR3nt: TGTGCCAGCAGCTCAAATAGCGGGGGTGAGCAGTTCTTC

j_gene: TRBJ1-4
len: 14
d_gene: -
abundance: -
v_gene: TRBV9
CDR3aa: CASSGGLANEKLFF
CDR3nt: TGTGCCAGCAGCGGAGGCCTAGCTAATGAAAAACTGTTTTTT

j_gene: TRBJ2-6
len: 16
d_gene: TRBD1
abundance: -
v_gene: TRBV28
CDR3aa: CAGARQGISGANVLTF
CDR3nt: TGTGCCGGCGCGAGACAGGGGATCTCTGGGGCCAACGTCCTGACTTTC

j_gene: TRBJ2-5
len: 14
d_gene: TRBD2
abundance: -
v_gene: TRBV6-5
CDR3aa: CASRLAGRKETQYF
CDR3nt: TGTGCCAGCAGGCTAGCGGGGAGAAAAGAGACCCAGTACTTC

j_gene: TRBJ1-4
len: 15
d_gene: -
abundance: -
v_gene: TRBV24-1
CDR3aa: CATSDGGVPNEKLFF
CDR3nt: TGTGCCACCAGTGATGGAGGGGTTCCTAATGAAAAACTGTTTTTT

j_gene: TRBJ1-6
len: 16
d_gene: -
abundance: -
v_gene: TRBV28
CDR3aa: CASTSGGAIPHSPLHF
CDR3nt: TGTGCCAGCACCTCCGGGGGGGCTATTCCCCACTCACCCCTCCACTTT

j_gene: TRBJ2-5
len: 16
d_gene: -
abundance: -
v_gene: TRBV5-1
CDR3aa: CASSFLGSGEQETQYF
CDR3nt: TGCGCCAGCAGCTTTTTGGGGTCAGGGGAGCAAGAGACCCAGTACTTC

j_gene: TRBJ1-5
len: 12
d_gene: -
abundance: -
v_gene: TRBV5-1
CDR3aa: CASKQINQPQHF
CDR3nt: TGCGCCAGCAAACAGATCAATCAGCCCCAGCATTTT

j_gene: TRBJ2-5
len: 13
d_gene: -
abundance: -
v_gene: TRBV7-8
CDR3aa: CASSLAQRETQYF
CDR3nt: TGTGCCAGCAGCTTAGCGCAGCGAGAGACCCAGTACTTC

j_gene: TRBJ1-2
len: 14
d_gene: -
abundance: -
v_gene: TRBV28
CDR3aa: CASRVALGGYGYTF
CDR3nt: TGTGCCAGCAGAGTGGCCCTTGGTGGCTATGGCTACACCTTC

j_gene: TRBJ1-2
len: 15
d_gene: TRBD1
abundance: -
v_gene: TRBV5-6
CDR3aa: CASSLVTGVGYGYTF
CDR3nt: TGTGCCAGCAGCTTGGTGACAGGGGTGGGCTATGGCTACACCTTC

j_gene: TRBJ2-5
len: 15
d_gene: -
abundance: -
v_gene: TRBV5-5
CDR3aa: CASSFTLREWETQYF
CDR3nt: TGTGCCAGCAGCTTTACTCTTCGGGAGTGGGAGACCCAGTACTTC

j_gene: TRBJ1-5
len: 16
d_gene: -
abundance: -
v_gene: TRBV28
CDR3aa: CASSQTGGWSNQPQHF
CDR3nt: TGTGCCAGCAGCCAAACGGGGGGCTGGAGCAATCAGCCCCAGCATTTT

j_gene: TRBJ2-3
len: 15
d_gene: -
abundance: -
v_gene: TRBV5-4
CDR3aa: CASSLARGPTDTQYF
CDR3nt: TGTGCCAGCAGCTTGGCCAGGGGACCGACAGATACGCAGTATTTT

j_gene: TRBJ2-7
len: 12
d_gene: -
abundance: -
v_gene: TRBV12-3/TRBV12-4
CDR3aa: CASSLPPGEQYF
CDR3nt: TGTGCCAGCAGCCTCCCCCCGGGCGAGCAGTACTTC

j_gene: TRBJ2-5
len: 16
d_gene: -
abundance: -
v_gene: TRBV19
CDR3aa: CASSIVLGTHQETQYF
CDR3nt: TGTGCCAGTAGTATAGTTTTAGGGACTCACCAAGAGACCCAGTACTTC

j_gene: TRBJ2-1
len: 19
d_gene: TRBD2
abundance: -
v_gene: TRBV5-3
CDR3aa: CARSSAPPVLANSYNEQFF
CDR3nt: TGTGCCAGAAGTTCAGCTCCACCCGTACTAGCGAACTCCTACAATGAGCAGTTCTTC

j_gene: TRBJ2-1
len: 14
d_gene: TRBD2
abundance: -
v_gene: TRBV11-2
CDR3aa: CASSSLAGVNEQFF
CDR3nt: TGTGCCAGCAGCTCCCTAGCGGGAGTAAATGAGCAGTTCTTC

j_gene: TRBJ2-1
len: 14
d_gene: TRBD2
abundance: -
v_gene: TRBV10-2
CDR3aa: CASKPGGRAWEQFF
CDR3nt: TGCGCCAGCAAGCCCGGCGGGAGGGCCTGGGAGCAGTTCTTC

j_gene: TRBJ2-5
len: 14
d_gene: -
abundance: -
v_gene: TRBV6-5
CDR3aa: CASSYSASVETQYF
CDR3nt: TGTGCCAGCAGTTACTCAGCTTCCGTGGAGACCCAGTACTTC

j_gene: TRBJ2-1
len: 15
d_gene: -
abundance: -
v_gene: TRBV11-3
CDR3aa: CASSFSLAAYNEQFF
CDR3nt: TGTGCCAGCAGCTTCTCGCTGGCGGCCTACAATGAGCAGTTCTTC

j_gene: TRBJ1-3
len: 16
d_gene: -
abundance: -
v_gene: TRBV18
CDR3aa: CASSPRRADSGNTIYF
CDR3nt: TGTGCCAGCTCACCACGCAGGGCTGACTCTGGAAACACCATATATTTT

j_gene: TRBJ2-5
len: 12
d_gene: -
abundance: -
v_gene: TRBV28
CDR3aa: CATWTDLETQYF
CDR3nt: TGTGCCACCTGGACAGATTTAGAGACCCAGTACTTC

j_gene: TRBJ1-2
len: 16
d_gene: -
abundance: -
v_gene: TRBV28
CDR3aa: CASSLWASWEGKGYTF
CDR3nt: TGTGCCAGCAGTTTATGGGCCTCGTGGGAGGGGAAAGGCTACACCTTC

j_gene: TRBJ1-2
len: 14
d_gene: -
abundance: -
v_gene: TRBV3-1/TRBV3-2
CDR3aa: CASSPLWSPEGYTF
CDR3nt: TGTGCCAGCAGCCCCCTTTGGTCCCCTGAGGGCTACACCTTC

j_gene: TRBJ2-3
len: 15
d_gene: -
abundance: -
v_gene: TRBV2
CDR3aa: CASSEGRVRADTQYF
CDR3nt: TGTGCCAGCAGTGAAGGTCGAGTCCGGGCAGATACGCAGTATTTT

j_gene: TRBJ2-3
len: 16
d_gene: TRBD2
abundance: -
v_gene: TRBV5-1
CDR3aa: CASSFPLAGGTDTQYF
CDR3nt: TGCGCCAGCAGCTTTCCACTAGCGGGGGGCACAGATACGCAGTATTTT

j_gene: TRBJ2-7
len: 16
d_gene: -
abundance: -
v_gene: TRBV4-2
CDR3aa: CASSQGYRDNSYEQYF
CDR3nt: TGTGCCAGCAGCCAAGGATACCGGGACAACTCCTACGAGCAGTACTTC

j_gene: TRBJ2-1
len: 16
d_gene: TRBD1
abundance: -
v_gene: TRBV27
CDR3aa: CASSWPTGTGTFEQFF
CDR3nt: TGTGCCAGCAGTTGGCCGACCGGGACAGGTACCTTTGAGCAGTTCTTC

j_gene: TRBJ1-1
len: 14
d_gene: -
abundance: -
v_gene: TRBV6-5
CDR3aa: CASSYSFGNTEAFF
CDR3nt: TGTGCCAGCAGTTATAGTTTCGGGAACACTGAAGCTTTCTTT

j_gene: TRBJ1-2
len: 13
d_gene: -
abundance: -
v_gene: TRBV19
CDR3aa: CASSLQGPYGYTF
CDR3nt: TGTGCCAGTAGTCTGCAGGGTCCCTATGGCTACACCTTC

j_gene: TRBJ1-5
len: 12
d_gene: TRBD1
abundance: few
v_gene: TRBV28
CDR3aa: CASSSLTGAQHF
CDR3nt: TGTGCCAGCAGTTCCTTGACAGGGGCCCAGCATTTT

j_gene: TRBJ2-7
len: 15
d_gene: TRBD2
abundance: -
v_gene: TRBV6-5
CDR3aa: CASRLILAGGYEQYF
CDR3nt: TGTGCCAGCAGGCTAATCCTAGCGGGGGGATACGAGCAGTACTTC

j_gene: TRBJ1-2
len: 14
d_gene: -
abundance: few
v_gene: TRBV3-1/TRBV3-2
CDR3aa: CASSQNGGARGYTF
CDR3nt: TGTGCCAGCAGCCAAAACGGGGGGGCGAGAGGCTACACCTTC

j_gene: TRBJ1-6
len: 17
d_gene: -
abundance: -
v_gene: TRBV4-1
CDR3aa: CASSGGGLSSYNSPLHF
CDR3nt: TGCGCCAGCAGCGGAGGTGGCCTGAGCTCCTATAATTCACCCCTCCACTTT

j_gene: TRBJ2-7
len: 12
d_gene: -
abundance: -
v_gene: TRBV11-2
CDR3aa: CASGAEDYEQYF
CDR3nt: TGTGCCAGCGGAGCGGAAGACTACGAGCAGTACTTC